Below are 32 T cell receptor beta chains sequenced from a single sample in a study of regulatory T cells in long-lasting Graves disease. Time point here: persistent/refractory GD, antithyroid drugs over 5 years with positive TRAb. Extracted PBMC RNA gave rise to the TCR library. Library construction for TCR beta used iRepertoire HTBI primers and Arm-PCR of CDR3 regions. One entry per CDR3 protein, called by TCRdb with MiXCR from the multiplex PCR reads. The data hold about 660,000 distinct CDR3 sequences, with 25% to 35% observed a single time. The source material was peripheral blood mononuclear cells (PBMCs), sampled when the disease was refractory, from a patient treated with antithyroid drugs. All receptors come from a female donor with Graves disease.

The chain joins TRBV6-1 to TRBJ1-4; 11 bases align to TRBD1. CDR3 length equals 14 residues. Trimming at V came to 6 bases and at J to 10 bases, leaving 7 bases not matched to a gene. Germline CDR1 and CDR2: MNHNS and SASEGT. Written as DNA, the CDR3 is TGTGCCAGCAGACCCGGGACAGGGGGAGGAAAACTGTTTTTT. Encoded protein: CASRPGTGGGKLFF.

The CDR3 loop reads CASSYSRNGITDGAFF. As DNA, the CDR3 is TGTGCCAGCAGTTACTCGAGAAACGGTATCACTGACGGAGCTTTCTTT. The genes are TRBV6-2 or TRBV6-3 and TRBJ1-1, with no clear D. The V end was cut by 0 bases, the J end by 10 bases, with 21 bases between. Germline CDR1 MNHEY, CDR2 SVGEGT. This CDR3 is built from 16 residues.

This rearrangement joins TRBV5-1 to TRBJ2-6; 10 bases align to TRBD2. Per germline, CDR1 SGHRS and CDR2 YFSETQ. The CDR3 is 16 amino acids. V lost 3 bases, J lost 2 bases, and 2 bases stayed unmatched. CDR3 DNA sequence: TGCGCCAGCAGCTACCTAGCGGGAGCTGGGGCCAACGTCCTGACTTTC. Translating gives CASSYLAGAGANVLTF.

This clonotype was found a few times. The chain links TRBV5-1 to TRBJ1-1, with a weak D call TRBD1 (6 bases). V dropped 5 bases and J dropped 2 bases, with 10 bases sitting between them. CDR1 SGHRS and CDR2 YFSETQ come from the germline V gene. This CDR3 has 13 residues. The CDR3 protein is CASRQDRNTEAFF. CDR3 DNA: TGCGCCAGCAGACAGGACAGAAACACTGAAGCTTTCTTT.

This chain joins TRBV20-1 and TRBJ2-5; 11 nucleotides agree with TRBD2. V was pared by 1 base and J by 5 bases, with 9 bases of the junction left unmatched. CDR1 is DFQATT and CDR2 is SNEGSKA in the germline V gene (reference sequence). The CDR3 is 16 residues long. The CDR3 spells CSARGRLAGREETQYF. In nucleotides, the CDR3 is TGCAGTGCTAGAGGGCGACTAGCGGGAAGGGAGGAGACCCAGTACTTC.

Ten or more counts support this clonotype. The V gene is TRBV28, the J gene TRBJ1-2; TRBD1 agrees at 8 bases. The CDR3 loop spans 16 amino acids. Trimming at V came to 5 bases and at J to 0 bases, leaving 8 bases not matched to a gene. Germline CDR1 and CDR2: MDHEN and SYDVKM. CDR3 DNA: TGTGCCAGCAGTCCCGCCTCGACAGGGGCTAACTATGGCTACACCTTC. This translates into CASSPASTGANYGYTF.

CDR3 residues: CASSPTRAGNTIYF. Here the CDR3 DNA reads TGTGCCAGCAGCCCGACAAGGGCTGGAAACACCATATATTTT. The chain joins TRBV12-3 or TRBV12-4 to TRBJ1-3; D ambiguous. CDR3 length: 14 amino acids. The V and J ends lost 6 bases and 2 bases respectively, with 11 bases between them.

This clonotype was counted a few times. The gene calls are TRBV6-4 and TRBJ2-7, with 7 positions matching TRBD1. In germline, CDR1 is MRHNA, CDR2 SNTAGT. The J segment lost 5 bases and the V segment lost 7 bases, leaving 11 bases of the junction unmatched. This CDR3 contains 14 residues. In DNA form, the CDR3 reads TGTGCCAGCACTCCAGACAGGGTCGGTAACGAGCAGTACTTC. Translating gives CASTPDRVGNEQYF.

This chain joins TRBV28 and TRBJ2-1; perhaps TRBD1 as D (6 bases). Deletions cut 5 bases from V and 8 bases from J, with 16 bases between. Germline-derived CDR1 and CDR2 are MDHEN and SYDVKM. This CDR3 is built from 14 residues. This CDR3 is CASSPRQTGHEQFF. CDR3 sequence (DNA): TGTGCCAGCAGTCCTAGACAGACAGGCCATGAGCAGTTCTTC.

There are a few counts of this clonotype. CDR3 sequence reads: CAWSARTDTNSPLHF. The CDR3 nucleotides read TGTGCCTGGAGTGCGAGGACAGACACGAATTCACCCCTCCACTTT. The chain is built from TRBV30 and TRBJ1-6; possibly TRBD1 for D (6 bases). V shed 1 base and J shed 7 bases, with 14 bases lying between them. Germline V gives CDR1 GTSNPN, CDR2 SVGIG (reference sequence). This CDR3 spans 15 amino acids.

The gene calls are TRBV19 and TRBJ2-2; 13 bases fit TRBD2. The CDR3 is 14 amino acids. Unmatched junction bases numbered 6, after V lost 11 bases and J lost 6 bases. Per germline, CDR1 LNHDA and CDR2 SQIVND (reference sequence). Written as DNA, the CDR3 is TGTGCCGGCGGACTAGCGGGAGTCCCCGGGGAGCTGTTTTTT. This encodes CAGGLAGVPGELFF. Based on the CDR3 plus reference TRBV19 and TRBJ2-2, the full variable domain is DGGITQSPKYLFRKEGQNVTLSCEQNLNHDAMYWYRQDPGQGLRLIYYSQIVNDFQKGDIAEGYSVSREKKESFPLTVTSAQKNPTAFYLCAGGLAGVPGELFFGEGSRLTVL.

This clonotype has just a few counts. The chain combines TRBV2 with TRBJ1-6; perhaps TRBD1 as D (6 bases). The germline V gene encodes CDR1 SNHLY and CDR2 FYNNEI. Trimming removed 2 bases at V and 6 bases at J, with 17 bases between. This CDR3 region has 17 residues. The CDR3 sequence: CASSESGRGLFNSPLHF. CDR3 bases: TGTGCCAGCAGTGAAAGCGGACGGGGGCTATTTAATTCACCCCTCCACTTT.

In this sample, this clonotype turned up many times. The chain links TRBV12-3 or TRBV12-4 to TRBJ1-1; D not resolved. CDR3 length equals 13 residues. The germline V and J ends were trimmed by 5 bases and 5 bases, with 12 bases remaining between them. The CDR3 DNA reads as TGTGCCAGCAGTATCCGGGTAGGAACTGAAGCTTTCTTT. Translation gives CASSIRVGTEAFF.

This chain joins TRBV29-1 and TRBJ2-5; TRBD1 matches at 9 bases. The CDR3 extends over 17 amino acids. Per germline, CDR1 SQVTM and CDR2 ANQGSEA. J gave up 2 bases and V 4 bases, and 14 bases lay outside the gene matches. The CDR3 nucleotides read TGCAGCGTTGCTGGGTTTAGAGACAGGGGGAGACAAGAGACCCAGTACTTC. This translates into CSVAGFRDRGRQETQYF.

This chain connects TRBV13 to TRBJ1-2; no reliable D call. Germline values: CDR1 PRHDT, CDR2 FYEKMQ (reference sequence). The CDR3 spans 14 residues. The V gene lost 2 bases and the J gene lost 4 bases, with 11 bases spanning the gap. The CDR3 spells CASSLTSDSYGYTF. CDR3 sequence (DNA): TGTGCCAGCAGCTTAACTTCAGATTCCTATGGCTACACCTTC.

This chain uses TRBV29-1 with TRBJ2-5; a weak D match, TRBD1 (6 bases). CDR1 is SQVTM and CDR2 is ANQGSEA in the germline V gene. The CDR3 consists of 13 residues. The DNA for the CDR3 is TGCAGTTTTCGGGACACCCCTCGGGGGACCCAGTACTTC. Protein: CSFRDTPRGTQYF.

A few counts support this clonotype. The chain is built from TRBV20-1 and TRBJ1-2; unclear D gene. V lost 1 base to trimming and J lost 4 bases, with 13 bases between them. Germline CDR1 DFQATT, CDR2 SNEGSKA (reference sequence). This CDR3 contains 14 residues. CDR3 sequence (DNA): TGCAGTGCTAGAGTTCTACAAACCTCCTATGGCTACACCTTC. It encodes CSARVLQTSYGYTF.

In its sample, this clonotype was seen a few times. The chain uses TRBV7-2 and TRBJ1-2, with D possibly matching TRBD1 (5 bases). The CDR3 extends over 15 amino acids. Trimming left V 5 bases short and J 8 bases short, with 21 bases between. From germline, CDR1 is SGHTA and CDR2 FQGNSA. The CDR3 loop reads CASSPSVGRGDGYTF. The CDR3 DNA follows: TGTGCCAGCAGCCCATCTGTGGGGCGGGGAGACGGCTACACCTTC. The whole variable domain, remainder taken from reference TRBV7-2 and TRBJ1-2, is GAGVSQSPSNKVTEKGKDVELRCDPISGHTALYWYRQSLGQGLEFLIYFQGNSAPDKSGLPSDRFSAERTGGSVSTLTIQRTQQEDSAVYLCASSPSVGRGDGYTFGSGTRLTVV.

The chain recombines TRBV6-1 with TRBJ2-1, with D perhaps TRBD2 (5 bases). Trimming removed 6 bases from V and 5 bases from J, with 14 bases in between. Looked up from germline, CDR1 is MNHNS and CDR2 is SASEGT. The CDR3 contains 14 residues. CDR3 DNA sequence: TGTGCCAGCAGCGAGGGCCGGAAGGACAATGAGCAGTTCTTC. Translating gives CASSEGRKDNEQFF.

Worth noting for this clonotype: Relative to the germline gene, one junction end is altered; a read error may explain this. This sequence joins TRBV27 and TRBJ1-1; D is undetermined. The CDR3 extends over 15 amino acids. Germline V gene sequence: CDR1 MNHEY, CDR2 SMNVEV (reference sequence). Written as DNA, the CDR3 is TGTGCCAGCAGCGAGTTGGGAGTTCGGAACGCTGAAGCCTTCTTT. It yields the protein CASSELGVRNAEAFF.

V and J are TRBV5-1 and TRBJ1-5, with TRBD1 matching 7 bases. With V trimmed by 4 bases and J by 4 bases, 8 bases remained unmatched. The CDR3 has 15 residues. Germline assignment: CDR1 SGHRS and CDR2 YFSETQ. Here the CDR3 reads CASSQSGTDNQPQHF. The CDR3, as DNA: TGCGCCAGCAGCCAATCCGGGACAGATAATCAGCCCCAGCATTTT.

This clonotype was recorded many times. The rearrangement uses TRBV7-2 and TRBJ1-2; no firm D call. The CDR3 loop spans 14 amino acids. V lost 5 bases, J lost 0 bases, and 10 bases lay in between. Germline lookup yields CDR1 SGHTA and CDR2 FQGNSA. CDR3 coding DNA: TGTGCCAGCAGCGGTGAAGGTGCTAACTATGGCTACACCTTC. Its protein is CASSGEGANYGYTF.

The table lists this clonotype with many counts. The chain recombines TRBV10-3 with TRBJ2-7, with TRBD2 matching over 8 bases. Trimming at V came to 4 bases and at J to 3 bases, leaving 2 bases not matched to a gene. Germline CDR1 reads ENHRY; CDR2 reads SYGVKD. This CDR3 has 13 amino acids. Here the CDR3 reads CAISGGTSYEQYF. In nucleotides, the CDR3 is TGTGCCATCAGTGGCGGGACTAGCTACGAGCAGTACTTC.

V is TRBV30 and J is TRBJ1-6, with D perhaps matching TRBD1 (6 bases). CDR3 length: 14 amino acids. V was cut by 6 bases and J by 5 bases, with 14 bases left in between. Germline CDR1 reads GTSNPN; CDR2 reads SVGIG (reference sequence). The CDR3 sequence: CACRGQAHNSPLHF. In DNA, the CDR3 is TGTGCCTGTCGGGGGCAGGCACATAATTCACCCCTCCACTTT.

The chain recombines TRBV5-1 with TRBJ1-2; possibly TRBD1 for D (6 bases). This CDR3 comprises 18 residues. Germline CDR1 is SGHRS and CDR2 is YFSETQ. V lost 3 bases to trimming and J lost 5 bases, with 26 bases between them. The CDR3: CASSSLIATGLAGYGYTF. The CDR3 DNA sequence: TGCGCCAGCAGCTCCCTGATTGCGACAGGCCTAGCAGGGTATGGCTACACCTTC. Full variable domain (rest looked up from reference TRBV5-1 and TRBJ1-2): KAGVTQTPRYLIKTRGQQVTLSCSPISGHRSVSWYQQTPGQGLQFLFEYFSETQRNKGNFPGRFSGRQFSNSRSEMNVSTLELGDSALYLCASSSLIATGLAGYGYTFGSGTRLTVV.

V usage is TRBV9 and J usage is TRBJ1-2; D unresolved. The V end was cut by 4 bases, the J end by 7 bases, with 20 bases between. The CDR3 is made up of 15 amino acids. The germline gives CDR1 SGDLS, CDR2 YYNGEE. DNA for the CDR3: TGTGCCAGCAGCCGACCCTTCGACAAGAGTTCTGGCTACACCTTC. Its translation is CASSRPFDKSSGYTF.

This clonotype showed up just a few times. The gene calls are TRBV18 and TRBJ2-1; 11 nucleotides line up with TRBD2. Looked up from germline, CDR1 is KGHSH and CDR2 is LQKENI. Trimming took 2 bases from V and 12 from J; bases not matched to a gene: 9. This CDR3 has 15 amino acids. DNA of the CDR3: TGTGCCAGCTCACCATCTACACTAGCGGGAGCTGTGCAGTTCTTC. As protein: CASSPSTLAGAVQFF. The full variable domain, completed using reference TRBV18 and TRBJ2-1, is NAGVMQNPRHLVRRRGQEARLRCSPMKGHSHVYWYRQLPEEGLKFMVYLQKENIIDESGMPKERFSAEFPKEGPSILRIQQVVRGDSAAYFCASSPSTLAGAVQFFGPGTRLTVL.

The chain joins TRBV27 to TRBJ2-2; the match to TRBD1 covers 9 bases. Germline V gene data show CDR1 as MNHEY and CDR2 as SMNVEV (reference sequence). V dropped 3 bases and J dropped 6; count of bases not matched to a gene: 8. CDR3 length: 16 residues. CDR3 nucleotide sequence: TGTGCCAGCAGTTTCTCCGGGACAGGGTATCCCGGGGAGCTGTTTTTT. Translation: CASSFSGTGYPGELFF.

The genes are TRBV29-1 and TRBJ2-7, with D perhaps TRBD2 (5 bases). Germline V lookup: CDR1 SQVTM, CDR2 ANQGSEA. V was clipped by 4 bases and J by 3 bases, with 10 bases between them. This CDR3 spans 12 amino acids. The CDR3 nucleotides are TGCAGCGTTGCCCGAGAGGGCTACGAGCAGTACTTC. Its protein product is CSVAREGYEQYF.

The J gene is TRBJ2-7, the V gene TRBV20-1, with 8 bases that match TRBD2. The germline CDR1 and CDR2 sequences are DFQATT and SNEGSKA (reference sequence). Trimming at V came to 0 bases and at J to 4 bases, leaving 8 bases not matched to a gene. This CDR3 spans 15 amino acids. The CDR3 loop reads CSARDPLTGGYEQYF. CDR3 DNA sequence: TGCAGTGCTAGAGACCCACTAACGGGAGGGTACGAGCAGTACTTC.

This clonotype was detected many times. This chain links TRBV20-1 with TRBJ2-5; TRBD2 aligns across 7 bases. V trimming: 3 bases; J trimming: 5 bases; junction bases outside the gene matches: 3. This CDR3 region has 12 residues. Germline CDR1 DFQATT, CDR2 SNEGSKA (reference sequence). CDR3 amino acids: CSARGGGETQYF. The CDR3 DNA is TGCAGTGCTAGGGGGGGGGGGGAGACCCAGTACTTC.

The gene calls are TRBV13 and TRBJ1-1, with no clear D. This CDR3 spans 14 amino acids. Germline V CDR1 and CDR2: PRHDT, FYEKMQ (reference sequence). V dropped 2 bases and J dropped 1 base, with 8 bases sitting between them. Written as DNA, the CDR3 is TGTGCCAGCAGCTTATGGCAGCCGAACACTGAAGCTTTCTTT. This encodes CASSLWQPNTEAFF.